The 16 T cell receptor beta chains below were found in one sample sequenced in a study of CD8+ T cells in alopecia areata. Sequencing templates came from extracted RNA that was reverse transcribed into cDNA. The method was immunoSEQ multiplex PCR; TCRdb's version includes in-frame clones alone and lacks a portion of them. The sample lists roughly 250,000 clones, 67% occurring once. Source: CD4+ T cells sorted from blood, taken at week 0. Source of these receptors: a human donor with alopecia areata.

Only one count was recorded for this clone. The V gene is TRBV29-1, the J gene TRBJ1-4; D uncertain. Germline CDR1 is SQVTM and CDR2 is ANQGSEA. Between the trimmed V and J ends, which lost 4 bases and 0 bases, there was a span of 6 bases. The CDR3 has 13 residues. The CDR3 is CSVVGTTNEKLFF. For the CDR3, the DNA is TGCAGCGTTGTGGGGACAACTAATGAAAAACTGTTTTTT.

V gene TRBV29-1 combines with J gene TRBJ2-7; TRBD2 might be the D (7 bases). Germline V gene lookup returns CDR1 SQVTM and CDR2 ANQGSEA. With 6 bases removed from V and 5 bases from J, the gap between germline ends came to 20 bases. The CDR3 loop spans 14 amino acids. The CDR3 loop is CSVRRGLPIDEQYF. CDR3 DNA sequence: TGCAGCGTACGGCGGGGGCTGCCCATCGACGAGCAGTACTTC.

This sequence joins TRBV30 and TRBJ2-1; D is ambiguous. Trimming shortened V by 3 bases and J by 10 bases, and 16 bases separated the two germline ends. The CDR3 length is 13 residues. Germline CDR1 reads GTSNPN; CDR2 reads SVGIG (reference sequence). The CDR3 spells CAWRRTPFGEQFF. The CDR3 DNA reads TGTGCCTGGAGAAGAACGCCCTTTGGGGAGCAGTTCTTC.

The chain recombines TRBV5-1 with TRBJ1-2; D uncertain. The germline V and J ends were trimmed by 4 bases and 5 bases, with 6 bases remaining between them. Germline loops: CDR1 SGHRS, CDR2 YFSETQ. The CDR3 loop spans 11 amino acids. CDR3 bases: TGCGCCAGCAGCGACGGATATGGCTACACCTTC. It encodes CASSDGYGYTF.

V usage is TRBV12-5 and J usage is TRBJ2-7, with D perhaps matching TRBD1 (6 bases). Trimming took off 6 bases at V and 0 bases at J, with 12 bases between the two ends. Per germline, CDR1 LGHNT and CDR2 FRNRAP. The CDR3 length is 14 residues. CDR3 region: CASGPGQISYEQYF. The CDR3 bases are TGTGCTAGTGGCCCCGGACAGATCTCCTACGAGCAGTACTTC.

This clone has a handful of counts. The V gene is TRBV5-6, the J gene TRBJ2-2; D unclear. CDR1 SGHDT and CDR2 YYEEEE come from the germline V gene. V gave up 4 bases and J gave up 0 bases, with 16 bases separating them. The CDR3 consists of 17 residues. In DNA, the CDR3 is TGTGCCAGCAGCCCCACGGCCCTGTTCGCGAACACCGGGGAGCTGTTTTTT. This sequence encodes CASSPTALFANTGELFF. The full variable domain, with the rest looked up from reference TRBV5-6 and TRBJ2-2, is DAGVTQSPTHLIKTRGQQVTLRCSPKSGHDTVSWYQQALGQGPQFIFQYYEEEERQRGNFPDRFSGHQFPNYSSELNVNALLLGDSALYLCASSPTALFANTGELFFGEGSRLTVL.

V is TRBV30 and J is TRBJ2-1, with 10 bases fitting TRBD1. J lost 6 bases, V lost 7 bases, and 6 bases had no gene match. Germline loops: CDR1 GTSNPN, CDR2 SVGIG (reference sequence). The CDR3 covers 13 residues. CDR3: CASDRGLFNEQFF. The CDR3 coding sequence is TGTGCCTCCGACAGGGGGCTGTTCAATGAGCAGTTCTTC. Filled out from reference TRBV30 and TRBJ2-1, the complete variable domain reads SQTIHQWPATLVQPVGSPLSLECTVEGTSNPNLYWYRQAAGRGLQLLFYSVGIGQISSEVPQNLSASRPQDRQFILSSKKLLLSDSGFYLCASDRGLFNEQFFGPGTRLTVL.

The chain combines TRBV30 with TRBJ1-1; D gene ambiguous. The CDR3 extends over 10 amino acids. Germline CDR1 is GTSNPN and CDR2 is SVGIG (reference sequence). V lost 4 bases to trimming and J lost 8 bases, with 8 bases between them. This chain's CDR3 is CAWIKREAFF. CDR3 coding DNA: TGTGCCTGGATTAAACGGGAAGCTTTCTTT.

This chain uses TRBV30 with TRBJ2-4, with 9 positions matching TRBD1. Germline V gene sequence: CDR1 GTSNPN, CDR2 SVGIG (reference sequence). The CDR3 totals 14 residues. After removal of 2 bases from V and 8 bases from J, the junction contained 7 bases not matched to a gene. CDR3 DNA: TGTGCCTGGAGTATCCAGGACAGGGGTGACATTCAGTACTTC. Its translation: CAWSIQDRGDIQYF.

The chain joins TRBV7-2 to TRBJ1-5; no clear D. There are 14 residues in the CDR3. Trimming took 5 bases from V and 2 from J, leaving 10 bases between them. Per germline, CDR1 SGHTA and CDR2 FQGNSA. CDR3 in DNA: TGTGCCAGCAGCCCGAGGGCGGGCAATCAGCCCCAGCATTTT. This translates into CASSPRAGNQPQHF.

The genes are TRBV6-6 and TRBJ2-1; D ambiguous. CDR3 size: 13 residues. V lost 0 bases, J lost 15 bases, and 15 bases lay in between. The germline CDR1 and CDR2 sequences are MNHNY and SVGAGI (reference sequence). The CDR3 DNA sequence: TGTGCCAGCAGTTACTCGATTGGTAATGTTCTGTTCTTC. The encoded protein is CASSYSIGNVLFF.

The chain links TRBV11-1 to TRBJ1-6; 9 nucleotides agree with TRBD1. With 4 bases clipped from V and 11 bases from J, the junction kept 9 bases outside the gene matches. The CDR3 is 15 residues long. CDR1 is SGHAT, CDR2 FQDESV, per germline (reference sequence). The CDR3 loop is CASSSGDRDYPPLHF. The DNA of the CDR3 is TGTGCCAGCAGCTCGGGGGACAGGGATTACCCACCCCTCCACTTT.

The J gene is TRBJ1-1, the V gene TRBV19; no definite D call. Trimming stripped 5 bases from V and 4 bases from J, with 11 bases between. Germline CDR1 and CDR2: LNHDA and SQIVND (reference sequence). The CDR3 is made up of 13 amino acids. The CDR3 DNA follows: TGTGCCAGTAGTTACGGCGGTAGCACTGAAGCTTTCTTT. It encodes CASSYGGSTEAFF.

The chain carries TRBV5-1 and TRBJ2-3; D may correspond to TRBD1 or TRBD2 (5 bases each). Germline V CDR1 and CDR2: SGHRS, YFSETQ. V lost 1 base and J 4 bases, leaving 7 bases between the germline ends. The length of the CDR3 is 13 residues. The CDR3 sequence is CASSLWGPDTQYF. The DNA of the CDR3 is TGCGCCAGCAGCTTGTGGGGACCAGATACGCAGTATTTT.

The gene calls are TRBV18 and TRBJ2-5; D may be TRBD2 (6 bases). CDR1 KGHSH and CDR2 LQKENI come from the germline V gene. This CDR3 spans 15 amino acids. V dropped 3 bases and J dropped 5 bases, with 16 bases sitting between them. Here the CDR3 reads CASSPTSGERETQYF. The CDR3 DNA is TGTGCCAGCTCACCCACCTCGGGGGAACGGGAGACCCAGTACTTC. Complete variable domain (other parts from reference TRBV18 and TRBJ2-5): NAGVMQNPRHLVRRRGQEARLRCSPMKGHSHVYWYRQLPEEGLKFMVYLQKENIIDESGMPKERFSAEFPKEGPSILRIQQVVRGDSAAYFCASSPTSGERETQYFGPGTRLLVL.

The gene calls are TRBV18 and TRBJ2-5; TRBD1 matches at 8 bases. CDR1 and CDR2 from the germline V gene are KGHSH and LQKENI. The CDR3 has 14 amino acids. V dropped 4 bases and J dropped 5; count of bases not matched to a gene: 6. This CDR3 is CASSLLDRVETQYF. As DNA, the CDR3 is TGTGCCAGCTCACTCCTGGACAGGGTGGAGACCCAGTACTTC.